This TCR beta chain was recovered during a study of blood T cell repertoires in COVID-19. Study at large: Acute and convalescent COVID-19 specimens originated in the United States, Italy and Spain. T cells, B-cell-depleted T cells, or PBMCs supplied cDNA or gDNA.

The V gene lost 4 bases and the J gene lost 7 bases, with 11 bases spanning the gap. Germline V gene data show CDR1 as SNHLY and CDR2 as FYNNEI. The CDR3 is made up of 13 amino acids. In the original processing: Reference gene primer amplification in the assay estimated nucleated cell counts. The repertoire was sequenced with immunoSEQ multiplex PCR; TCRdb's copy has only in-frame clones and lacks some. The D gene and trimming were derived from the DNA, and the V and J assignments and clone size from that table. This table has fewer than 400,000 clones, over 70% appearing once. This TCR was sampled from a man between 25 and 39 years old with active or convalescent COVID-19. The genes are TRBV2 and TRBJ1-5; no firm D call. The sample consisted of peripheral blood. CDR3 bases: TGTGCCAGCAGTGTGGACTCGAGGCAGCCCCAGCATTTT. This sequence encodes CASSVDSRQPQHF.